This entry features one TCR beta chain sequence. Its antigen is not known. This record belongs to a study of CD8 T cell repertoires and HIV-1 epitope variants. Measured with immunoSEQ multiplex PCR; TCRdb has only the in-frame clones, and not every one. The sample includes around 4,000 clones, 60% to 75% of them seen just once. V was shortened by 7 bases and J by 9 bases, with 13 bases between the two germline ends. The CDR3 totals 12 residues. Germline CDR1 is MDHEN and CDR2 is SYDVKM. This TCR was sampled from a male donor with HIV. The sequencing sample was made of cultured CD8+ T cells derived from PBMCs. The chain combines TRBV28 with TRBJ1-5, with a weak D call TRBD1 (6 bases). The CDR3 spells CASTTPRGPQHF. DNA of the CDR3: TGTGCCAGCACCACACCCAGGGGGCCCCAGCATTTT.